This is a list of T cell receptor beta chains from one sample in a study of technical replicates of blood from a few donors. The table came from immunoSEQ multiplex PCR; TCRdb's copy has only in-frame clones and leaves some out. The data hold over 70,000 clones, with approximately 94% observed a single time. Source material: T cells isolated from PBMCs. The receptors come from a human donor in good health. CDR3s include the opening cysteine and the closing phenylalanine or tryptophan. Fields, in order: J gene, V gene, D gene, clone size, CDR3 DNA, CDR3 protein. D genes are given only for firm matches. Size is stated for part of the rows, as once, few or many counts, or as a class when the clone is expanded.

TRBJ2-2	TRBV7-2	-	once	TGTGCCAGCAGCTTAGCAGACATCCTATCATACCTGAACACCGGGGAGCTGTTTTTT	CASSLADILSYLNTGELFF
TRBJ2-7	TRBV30	TRBD2	-	TGTGCCTGGAGAGGACTAGTGACCTACGAGCAGTACTTC	CAWRGLVTYEQYF
TRBJ2-7	TRBV5-6	-	-	TGTGCCAGCAGCTTTTTAGCAGGGGAGGGACTAATCATTGGGTACGAGCAGTACTTC	CASSFLAGEGLIIGYEQYF
TRBJ1-2	TRBV7-2	-	-	TGTGCCAGCAGCTTAGGAGAGTTCTATGGCTACACCTTC	CASSLGEFYGYTF
TRBJ2-2	TRBV6-5	-	-	TGTGCCAGCAGTTACAAGCGGGTAGAGACCGGGGAGCTGTTTTTT	CASSYKRVETGELFF
TRBJ2-1	TRBV30	-	-	TGTGCCTGGAGTGGACTGTCGCTACATGAGCAGTTCTTC	CAWSGLSLHEQFF
TRBJ2-5	TRBV12-5	TRBD1	-	TGTGCTAGTTCAGGGGGCGATTGGACCCAGTACTTC	CASSGGDWTQYF
TRBJ1-2	TRBV19	-	-	-	CASSSGQIYGYTF
TRBJ2-6	TRBV11-3	TRBD1	-	TGTGCCAGCAGAGGATTCCGGGACAGGGGGGCAACTGGGGCCAACGTCCTGACTTTC	CASRGFRDRGATGANVLTF
TRBJ2-7	TRBV2	TRBD2	-	TGTGCCAGCGTCTTTCGACTAGCGGGAGCCACTGAGTACTTC	CASVFRLAGATEYF
TRBJ1-1	TRBV5-5	-	-	TGTGCCAGCAGCTTCCTACTGATGAACACTGAAGCTTTCTTT	CASSFLLMNTEAFF
TRBJ2-6	TRBV14	-	-	TGTGCCAGCAGTCTCTCTGGGGCCAACGTCCTGACTTTC	CASSLSGANVLTF
TRBJ1-1	TRBV2	-	-	TGTGCCGGATTCAGGGACTTGAACACTGAAGCTTTCTTT	CAGFRDLNTEAFF
TRBJ2-1	TRBV7-3	TRBD2	-	TGTGCCAGCAGCTCAAGGGGGACTAGCGGCTACAATGAGCAGTTCTTC	CASSSRGTSGYNEQFF
TRBJ2-2	TRBV13	TRBD2	-	TGTGCCAGCAACCCAGGGGCTAGCGGGAGGATGTCCGGGGAGCTGTTTTTT	CASNPGASGRMSGELFF
TRBJ2-2	TRBV30	TRBD2	-	TGTGCCTGGTTAGACATGGCGGGAGCCACCGGGGAGCTGTTTTTT	CAWLDMAGATGELFF
TRBJ2-3	TRBV10-3	TRBD1	-	TGTGCCATCGGCTGGGACAGACCCACAGATACGCAGTATTTT	CAIGWDRPTDTQYF
TRBJ1-3	TRBV7-9	TRBD1	-	TGTGCCAGCAGCCCAAAGACAGGGCGGCCAAACACCATATATTTT	CASSPKTGRPNTIYF
TRBJ1-1	TRBV5-1	TRBD1	-	TGCGCCAGCAGCCCGGAGGGACAGAACATGAACACTGAAGCTTTCTTT	CASSPEGQNMNTEAFF
TRBJ2-7	TRBV7-2	-	-	TGTGCCAGCAGCCATCGGGACTCCACCCGAAACGAGCAGTACTTC	CASSHRDSTRNEQYF
TRBJ1-2	TRBV29-1	-	-	TGCAGCGTTGTTGAGGGTCGGGGCTACACCTTC	CSVVEGRGYTF
TRBJ2-5	TRBV4-3	TRBD1	-	TGCGCCAGCAGCCCAGGACAGGGCTGGGAGACCCAGTACTTC	CASSPGQGWETQYF
TRBJ2-7	TRBV18	-	-	TGTGCCAGCTCACCCGGAGGCAGATTCTCCTACGAGCAGTACTTC	CASSPGGRFSYEQYF
TRBJ1-1	TRBV4-1	TRBD1	-	TGCGCCAGCAGCCGGACAGGTTTAGTCGAGGAAGCTTTCTTT	CASSRTGLVEEAFF
TRBJ2-1	TRBV6-5	-	-	TGTGCCAGCAGTTTACGGGAGACGGGCAATGAGCAGTTCTTC	CASSLRETGNEQFF
TRBJ1-5	TRBV28	TRBD1	-	TGTGCCAGCGCGGGACAGGGAGGCGGCAATCAGCCCCAGCATTTT	CASAGQGGGNQPQHF
TRBJ1-4	TRBV6-6	-	-	TGTGCCAGCAGTTACCCCGGGACACCCGAAAAACTGTTTTTT	CASSYPGTPEKLFF